This T cell receptor (beta chain) was sequenced for a study of blood T cell repertoires in COVID-19. Turning to the study itself: The origin of the acute and convalescent COVID-19 samples was the United States, Italy and Spain. In each case, the material was cDNA or gDNA derived from T cells, B-cell-depleted T cells, or PBMCs.

With 0 bases clipped from V and 1 base from J, the junction kept 5 bases outside the gene matches. Germline V gene lookup returns CDR1 SQVTM and CDR2 ANQGSEA. The CDR3 totals 15 residues. In the authors' workflow: Amplification from reference gene primers served as the basis for estimated nucleated cell counts. Profiling relied on immunoSEQ multiplex PCR, and the TCRdb table lists in-frame clones only, not all of them. That table is the source of V, J and clone size, and D and trimming were worked out from the DNA. The table lists some 75,000 clones, about 88% of them singletons. The chain is built from TRBV29-1 and TRBJ1-1; 7 nucleotides align to TRBD1. This TCR was recovered from a man between 65 and 79 years old with active or convalescent COVID-19. The specimen was peripheral blood. This CDR3 is CSVEEARGRNTEAFF. In DNA form, the CDR3 reads TGCAGCGTTGAAGAGGCAAGGGGGCGGAACACTGAAGCTTTCTTT.